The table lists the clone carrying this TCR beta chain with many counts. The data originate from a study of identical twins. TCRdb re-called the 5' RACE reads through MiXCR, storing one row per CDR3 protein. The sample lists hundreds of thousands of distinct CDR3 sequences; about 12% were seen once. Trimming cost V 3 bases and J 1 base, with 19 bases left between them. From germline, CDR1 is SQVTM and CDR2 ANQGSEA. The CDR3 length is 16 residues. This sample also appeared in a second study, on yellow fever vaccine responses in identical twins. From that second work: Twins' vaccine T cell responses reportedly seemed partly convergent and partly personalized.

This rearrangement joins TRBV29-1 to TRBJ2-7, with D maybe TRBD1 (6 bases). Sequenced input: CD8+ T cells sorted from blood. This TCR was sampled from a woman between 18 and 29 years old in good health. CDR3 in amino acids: CSVDGTKGSGSYEQYF. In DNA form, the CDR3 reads TGCAGCGTTGATGGGACAAAGGGATCCGGTTCCTACGAGCAGTACTTC.